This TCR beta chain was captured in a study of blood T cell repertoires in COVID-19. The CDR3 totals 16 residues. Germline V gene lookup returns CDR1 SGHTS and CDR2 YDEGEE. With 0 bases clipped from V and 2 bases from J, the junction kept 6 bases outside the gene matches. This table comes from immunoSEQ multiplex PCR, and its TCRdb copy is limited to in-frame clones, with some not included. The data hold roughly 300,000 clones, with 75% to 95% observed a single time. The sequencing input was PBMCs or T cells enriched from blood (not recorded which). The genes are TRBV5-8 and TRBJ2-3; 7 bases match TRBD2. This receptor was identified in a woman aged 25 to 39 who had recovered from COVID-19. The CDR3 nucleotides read TGTGCCAGCAGCTTGGAAGTAGCGGGTCCCACAGATACGCAGTATTTT. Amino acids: CASSLEVAGPTDTQYF. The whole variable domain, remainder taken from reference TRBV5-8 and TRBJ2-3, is EAGVTQSPTHLIKTRGQQATLRCSPISGHTSVYWYQQALGLGLQFLLWYDEGEERNRGNFPPRFSGRQFPNYSSELNVNALELEDSALYLCASSLEVAGPTDTQYFGPGTRLTVL.